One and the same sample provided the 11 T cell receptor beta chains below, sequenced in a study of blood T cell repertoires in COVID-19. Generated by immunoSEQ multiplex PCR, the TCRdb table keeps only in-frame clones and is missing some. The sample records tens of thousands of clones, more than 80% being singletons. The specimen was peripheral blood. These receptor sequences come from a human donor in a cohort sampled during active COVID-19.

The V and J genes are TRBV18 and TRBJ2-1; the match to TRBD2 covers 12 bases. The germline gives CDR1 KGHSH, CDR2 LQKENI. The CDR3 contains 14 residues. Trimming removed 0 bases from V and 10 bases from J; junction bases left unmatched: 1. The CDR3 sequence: CASSPPGTSGEQFF. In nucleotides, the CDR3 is TGTGCCAGCTCACCACCGGGGACTAGCGGGGAGCAGTTCTTC. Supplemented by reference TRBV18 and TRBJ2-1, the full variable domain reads NAGVMQNPRHLVRRRGQEARLRCSPMKGHSHVYWYRQLPEEGLKFMVYLQKENIIDESGMPKERFSAEFPKEGPSILRIQQVVRGDSAAYFCASSPPGTSGEQFFGPGTRLTVL.

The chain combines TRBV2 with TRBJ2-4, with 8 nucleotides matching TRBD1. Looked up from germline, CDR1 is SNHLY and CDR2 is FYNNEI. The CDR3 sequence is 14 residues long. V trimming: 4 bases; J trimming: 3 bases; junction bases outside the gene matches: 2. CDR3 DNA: TGTGCCAGCAGTGGACAGGGGAACAAAAACATTCAGTACTTC. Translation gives CASSGQGNKNIQYF.

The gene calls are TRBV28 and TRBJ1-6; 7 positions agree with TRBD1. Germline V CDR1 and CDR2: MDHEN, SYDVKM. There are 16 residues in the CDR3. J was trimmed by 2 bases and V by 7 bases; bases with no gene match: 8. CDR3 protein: CASTPLGTAYNSPLHF. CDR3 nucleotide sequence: TGTGCCAGCACCCCACTGGGGACAGCCTATAATTCACCCCTCCACTTT.

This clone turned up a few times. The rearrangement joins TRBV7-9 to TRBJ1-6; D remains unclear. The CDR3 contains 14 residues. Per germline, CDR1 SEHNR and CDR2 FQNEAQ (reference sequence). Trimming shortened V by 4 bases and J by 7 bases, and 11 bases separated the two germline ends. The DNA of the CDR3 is TGTGCCAGCAGCTCGCCGGGAACAAATTCACCCCTCCACTTT. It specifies CASSSPGTNSPLHF.

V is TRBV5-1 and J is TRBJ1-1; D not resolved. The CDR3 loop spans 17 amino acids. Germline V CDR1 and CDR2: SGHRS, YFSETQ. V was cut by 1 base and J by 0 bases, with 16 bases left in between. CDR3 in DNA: TGCGCCAGCAGCTTGTCTCTTAGCCGAGCAATGAACACTGAAGCTTTCTTT. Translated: CASSLSLSRAMNTEAFF.

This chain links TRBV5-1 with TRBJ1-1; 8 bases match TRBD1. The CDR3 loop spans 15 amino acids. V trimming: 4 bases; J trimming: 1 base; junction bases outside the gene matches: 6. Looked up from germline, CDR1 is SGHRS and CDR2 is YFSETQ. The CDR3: CASSPPGTGNTEAFF. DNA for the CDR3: TGCGCCAGCAGCCCACCCGGGACAGGGAACACTGAAGCTTTCTTT.

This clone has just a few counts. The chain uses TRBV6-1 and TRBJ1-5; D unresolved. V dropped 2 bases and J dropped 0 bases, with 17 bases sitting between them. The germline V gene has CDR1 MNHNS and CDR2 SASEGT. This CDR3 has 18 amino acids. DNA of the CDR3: TGTGCCAGCAGTGAAACCCCCAGCGGGGTCTATAGCAATCAGCCCCAGCATTTT. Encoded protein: CASSETPSGVYSNQPQHF.

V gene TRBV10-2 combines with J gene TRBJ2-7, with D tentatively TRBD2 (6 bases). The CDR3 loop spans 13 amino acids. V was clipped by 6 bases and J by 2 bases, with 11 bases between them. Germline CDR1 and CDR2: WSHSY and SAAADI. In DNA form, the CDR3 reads TGCGCCAGCAGGTCTAGCGCCACCTACGAGCAGTACTTC. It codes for CASRSSATYEQYF.

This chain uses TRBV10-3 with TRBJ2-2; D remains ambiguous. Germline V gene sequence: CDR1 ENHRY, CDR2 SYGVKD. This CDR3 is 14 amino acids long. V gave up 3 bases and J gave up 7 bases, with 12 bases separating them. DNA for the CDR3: TGTGCCATCAGTGAAGACACCGGTCGCGGGGAGCTGTTTTTT. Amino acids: CAISEDTGRGELFF.

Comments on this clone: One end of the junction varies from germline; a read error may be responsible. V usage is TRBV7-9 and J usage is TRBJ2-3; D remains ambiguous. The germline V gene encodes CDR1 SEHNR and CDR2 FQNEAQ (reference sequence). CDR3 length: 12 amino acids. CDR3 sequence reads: CASTLGTDRVDF. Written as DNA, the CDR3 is TGTGCCAGCACCTTGGGTACAGACCGCGTTGATTTT.

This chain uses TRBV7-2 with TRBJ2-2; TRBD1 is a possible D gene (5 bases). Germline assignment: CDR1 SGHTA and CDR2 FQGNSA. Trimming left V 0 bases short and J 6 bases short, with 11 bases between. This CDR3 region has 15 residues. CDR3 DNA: TGTGCCAGCAGCTTAGCTGTAGTAGGGGCCGGGGAGCTGTTTTTT. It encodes CASSLAVVGAGELFF.